Sequencing of this T cell receptor beta chain was carried out in a study of blood T cells in healthy people across ages. The table lists this clonotype with many counts. Through a sample-barcoded 5' primer and a J-beta primer mix, a second PCR was run for roughly 7 to 11 cycles. Each of the cDNA molecules was tagged by a template-switch adaptor with 12 random nucleotides. MiXCR, run by TCRdb on the 5' RACE reads, gives a single entry per CDR3 protein. The sample includes 650,000 to 1,000,000 distinct CDR3 sequences, 36% seen only once; the top ten take 13%. The germline CDR1 and CDR2 sequences are SGHRS and YFSETQ. The CDR3 has 12 residues. V lost 4 bases, J lost 6 bases, and 10 bases lay in between.

This receptor was taken from a man younger than 35 in good health. This sequence joins TRBV5-1 and TRBJ1-2; unclear D gene. The sequenced sample consisted of blood. In nucleotides, the CDR3 is TGCGCCAGCAGCACAGACTCAGATGGCTACACCTTC. Translated, it gives CASSTDSDGYTF.